Presented here are 14 T cell receptor beta chains from one specimen sequenced in a study of shared clonotypes between healthy human individuals. Clones were sequenced by immunoSEQ multiplex PCR, and TCRdb holds only the in-frame ones, with some missing. The repertoire includes over 1.4 million clones, roughly 96% of them detected once, and 1% to 1.5% sits in the top ten. The sequenced sample was naive CD4+ T cells sorted from blood. The sample's subset: CD45RA+ positively selected. The receptors come from a man aged 25-45 years in good health.

The V and J genes are TRBV6-1 and TRBJ1-2, with 7 nucleotides matching TRBD1. Per germline, CDR1 MNHNS and CDR2 SASEGT. The CDR3 extends over 14 amino acids. Trimming removed 4 bases from V and 4 bases from J; junction bases left unmatched: 6. The CDR3 DNA sequence: TGTGCCAGCAGTGCCAGACAGGGACTCTATGGCTACACCTTC. Its protein product is CASSARQGLYGYTF.

This clone appeared once. V and J are TRBV14 and TRBJ2-1; D possibly matches TRBD1 or TRBD2 (5 bases each). This CDR3 region has 11 residues. Germline-derived CDR1 and CDR2 are SGHDN and FVKESK. Trimming took 5 bases from V and 8 from J, leaving 7 bases between them. The chain's CDR3 is CASSVGDEQFF. Here the CDR3 DNA reads TGTGCCAGCAGCGTGGGGGATGAGCAGTTCTTC.

The chain uses TRBV5-1 and TRBJ2-7; the D gene is possibly TRBD1 (6 bases). The CDR3 has 14 amino acids. V was cut by 0 bases and J by 3 bases, with 10 bases left in between. CDR1 is SGHRS, CDR2 YFSETQ, per germline. As DNA, the CDR3 is TGCGCCAGCAGCTTGGCAACAGGGTTCTACGAGCAGTACTTC. Amino acids: CASSLATGFYEQYF.

V gene TRBV9 combines with J gene TRBJ2-3; D is uncertain. The length of the CDR3 is 16 residues. Trimming pared 0 bases from V and 0 bases from J, leaving 11 bases between. In germline, CDR1 is SGDLS, CDR2 YYNGEE. CDR3 loop: CASSVVALHSTDTQYF. CDR3 coding DNA: TGTGCCAGCAGCGTAGTGGCGCTCCATAGCACAGATACGCAGTATTTT. The variable domain in full, completed from reference TRBV9 and TRBJ2-3, reads DSGVTQTPKHLITATGQRVTLRCSPRSGDLSVYWYQQSLDQGLQFLIQYYNGEERAKGNILERFSAQQFPDLHSELNLSSLELGDSALYFCASSVVALHSTDTQYFGPGTRLTVL.

This clone has a single count. The rearrangement joins TRBV19 to TRBJ1-5, with a possible D match to TRBD1 (6 bases). CDR3 length: 19 residues. Trimming took 3 bases from V and 1 from J, leaving 22 bases between them. The germline CDR1 and CDR2 sequences are LNHDA and SQIVND (reference sequence). The CDR3 sequence: CASSIFGVGGLRSNQPQHF. In nucleotides, the CDR3 is TGTGCCAGTAGTATTTTTGGCGTCGGGGGGCTCAGGAGCAATCAGCCCCAGCATTTT.

V is TRBV4-3 and J is TRBJ2-7; D might be TRBD2 (5 bases). Between the trimmed V and J ends, which lost 4 bases and 2 bases, there was a span of 9 bases. The CDR3 loop spans 13 amino acids. The V gene's germline CDR1 is LGHNA and CDR2 YSLEER. This CDR3 is CASSPGFAYEQYF. The DNA for the CDR3 is TGCGCCAGCAGCCCGGGATTCGCCTACGAGCAGTACTTC.

This clone occurred once. V usage is TRBV10-3 and J usage is TRBJ2-2, with TRBD1 as a possible D gene (6 bases). The ends were cut back, 5 bases at V and 1 base at J, with 8 bases in the middle. CDR1 ENHRY and CDR2 SYGVKD come from the germline V gene. The CDR3 is made up of 14 amino acids. The CDR3 spells CAISKDRNTGELFF. Written as DNA, the CDR3 is TGTGCCATCAGTAAGGACAGGAACACCGGGGAGCTGTTTTTT.

V usage is TRBV7-8 and J usage is TRBJ1-2; no clear D gene. Germline V gene lookup returns CDR1 SGHVS and CDR2 FQNEAQ. The CDR3 contains 13 residues. V was cut by 1 base and J by 4 bases, with 7 bases left in between. The CDR3, as DNA: TGTGCCAGCAGCTTAGACGGAGGCTATGGCTACACCTTC. Its protein is CASSLDGGYGYTF.

The rearrangement joins TRBV19 to TRBJ1-5; no reliable D call. Germline V gene sequence: CDR1 LNHDA, CDR2 SQIVND (reference sequence). Between the trimmed V and J ends, which lost 8 bases and 10 bases, there was a span of 18 bases. The CDR3 has 13 amino acids. For the CDR3, the DNA is TGTGCCAGTTCCTCGGACGGTGCACGACCCCAGCATTTT. Translating it yields CASSSDGARPQHF.

J is TRBJ2-7 and V is TRBV7-2; 7 bases line up with TRBD2. V shed 5 bases, J shed 2 bases, and the junction held 6 bases outside the gene matches. This CDR3 region has 14 residues. Germline V lookup: CDR1 SGHTA, CDR2 FQGNSA. The CDR3 DNA reads as TGTGCCAGCAGCCAGCGGGACCCGCCCTACGAGCAGTACTTC. It encodes CASSQRDPPYEQYF.

This rearrangement joins TRBV5-1 to TRBJ2-5; no reliable D call. The germline V and J ends were trimmed by 5 bases and 5 bases, with 13 bases remaining between them. The CDR3 has 13 amino acids. From germline, CDR1 is SGHRS and CDR2 YFSETQ. CDR3 residues: CASSFRVSETQYF. CDR3 nucleotides: TGCGCCAGCAGTTTCCGGGTATCGGAGACCCAGTACTTC.

The V and J genes are TRBV15 and TRBJ2-7, with D possibly TRBD2 on 5 matching bases. Germline CDR1 reads LNHNV; CDR2 reads YYDKDF (reference sequence). This CDR3 spans 15 amino acids. Trimming removed 4 bases from V and 4 bases from J, with 17 bases in between. CDR3 bases: TGTGCCACCAGCATCGGACCCCCCTGGAGGTACGAGCAGTACTTC. Amino acid sequence: CATSIGPPWRYEQYF.

The rearrangement links TRBV19 to TRBJ2-7; 9 positions match TRBD2. The CDR3 has 15 residues. The germline gives CDR1 LNHDA, CDR2 SQIVND (reference sequence). V lost 4 bases and J lost 2; bases outside the gene matches: 6. The CDR3 coding sequence is TGTGCCAGTAGTAGGGCTAGCGGGGCTACCTACGAGCAGTACTTC. Its protein is CASSRASGATYEQYF.

The V call is TRBV23-1, the J call TRBJ2-1; 9 nucleotides match TRBD1. Being an ORF, TRBV23-1 has a function that is uncertain. The CDR3 sequence is 16 residues long. V lost 0 bases and J lost 0; bases outside the gene matches: 0. As DNA, the CDR3 is TGCGCCAGCAGTCAATCGGACAGGGGCTCCTACAATGAGCAGTTCTTC. It is translated as CASSQSDRGSYNEQFF.